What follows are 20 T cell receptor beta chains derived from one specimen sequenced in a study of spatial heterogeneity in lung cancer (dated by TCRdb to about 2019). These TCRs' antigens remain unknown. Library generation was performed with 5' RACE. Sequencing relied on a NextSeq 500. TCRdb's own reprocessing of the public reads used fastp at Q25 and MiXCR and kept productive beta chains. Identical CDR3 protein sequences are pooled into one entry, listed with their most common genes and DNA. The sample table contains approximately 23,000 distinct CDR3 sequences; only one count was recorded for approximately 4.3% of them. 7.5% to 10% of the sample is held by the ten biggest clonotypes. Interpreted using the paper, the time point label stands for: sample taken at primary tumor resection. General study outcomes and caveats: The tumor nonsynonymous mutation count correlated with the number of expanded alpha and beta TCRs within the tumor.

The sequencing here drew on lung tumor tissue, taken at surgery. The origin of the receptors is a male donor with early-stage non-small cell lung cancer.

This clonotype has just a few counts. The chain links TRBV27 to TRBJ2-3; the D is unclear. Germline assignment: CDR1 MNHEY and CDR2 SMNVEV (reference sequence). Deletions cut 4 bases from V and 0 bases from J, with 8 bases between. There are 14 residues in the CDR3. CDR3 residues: CASSWLRSTDTQYF. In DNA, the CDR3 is TGTGCCAGCAGTTGGCTGCGGAGCACAGATACGCAGTATTTT.

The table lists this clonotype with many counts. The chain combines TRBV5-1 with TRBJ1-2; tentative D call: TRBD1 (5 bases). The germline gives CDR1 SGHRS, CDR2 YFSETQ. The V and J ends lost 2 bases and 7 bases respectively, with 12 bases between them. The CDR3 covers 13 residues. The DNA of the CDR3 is TGCGCCAGCAGCTTCCTTGACAGTGGTGGCTACACCTTC. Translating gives CASSFLDSGGYTF.

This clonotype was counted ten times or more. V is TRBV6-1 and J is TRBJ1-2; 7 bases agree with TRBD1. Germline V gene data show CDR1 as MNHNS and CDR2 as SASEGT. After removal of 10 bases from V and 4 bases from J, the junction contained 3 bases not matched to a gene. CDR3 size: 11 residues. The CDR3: CATHRGYGYTF. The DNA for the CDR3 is TGTGCCACCCACAGGGGCTATGGCTACACCTTC.

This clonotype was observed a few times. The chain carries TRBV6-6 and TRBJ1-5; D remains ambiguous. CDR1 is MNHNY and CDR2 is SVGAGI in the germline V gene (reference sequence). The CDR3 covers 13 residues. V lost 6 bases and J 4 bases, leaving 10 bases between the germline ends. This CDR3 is CASSVDRNQPQHF. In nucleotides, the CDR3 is TGTGCCAGCAGCGTCGACCGTAATCAGCCCCAGCATTTT.

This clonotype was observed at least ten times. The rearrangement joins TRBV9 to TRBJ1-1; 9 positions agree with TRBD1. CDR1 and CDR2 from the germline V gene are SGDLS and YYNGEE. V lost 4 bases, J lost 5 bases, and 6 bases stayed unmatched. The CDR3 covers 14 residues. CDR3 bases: TGTGCCAGCAGCACGACAGGGGGTGAGACTGAAGCTTTCTTT. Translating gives CASSTTGGETEAFF.

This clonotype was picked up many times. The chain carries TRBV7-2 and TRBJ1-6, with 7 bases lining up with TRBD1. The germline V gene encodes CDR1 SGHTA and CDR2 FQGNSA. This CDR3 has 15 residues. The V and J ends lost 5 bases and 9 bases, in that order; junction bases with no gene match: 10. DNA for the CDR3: TGTGCCAGCAGCACCAGGGGGAATTCTATTTCACCCCTCCACTTT. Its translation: CASSTRGNSISPLHF.

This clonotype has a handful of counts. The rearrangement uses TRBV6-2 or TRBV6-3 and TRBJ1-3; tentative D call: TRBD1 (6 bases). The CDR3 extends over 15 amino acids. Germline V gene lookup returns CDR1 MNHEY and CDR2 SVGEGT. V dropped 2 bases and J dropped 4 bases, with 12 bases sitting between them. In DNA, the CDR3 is TGTGCCAGCAGTTACGCCAGGGGAAGAGGAAACACCATATATTTT. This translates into CASSYARGRGNTIYF.

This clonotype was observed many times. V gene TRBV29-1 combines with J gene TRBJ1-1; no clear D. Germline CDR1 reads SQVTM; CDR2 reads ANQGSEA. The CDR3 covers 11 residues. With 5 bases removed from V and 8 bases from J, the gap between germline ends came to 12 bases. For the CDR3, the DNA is TGCAGCGTTTTTGTTTCCTCGGAAGCTTTCTTT. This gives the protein CSVFVSSEAFF.

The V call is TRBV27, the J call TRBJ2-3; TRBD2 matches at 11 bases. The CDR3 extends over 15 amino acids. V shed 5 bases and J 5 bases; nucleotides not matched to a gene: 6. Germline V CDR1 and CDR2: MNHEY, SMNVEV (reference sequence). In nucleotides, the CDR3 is TGTGCCAGCAGTCGCGGGGGACTAGCGGTAGATACGCAGTATTTT. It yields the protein CASSRGGLAVDTQYF.

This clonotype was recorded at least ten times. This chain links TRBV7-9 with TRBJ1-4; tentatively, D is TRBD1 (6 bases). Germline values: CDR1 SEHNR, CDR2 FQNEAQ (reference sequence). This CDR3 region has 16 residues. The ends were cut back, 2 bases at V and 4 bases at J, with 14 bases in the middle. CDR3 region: CASSLPPDRYNEKLFF. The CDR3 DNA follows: TGTGCCAGCAGCTTACCTCCCGACAGGTATAATGAAAAACTGTTTTTT. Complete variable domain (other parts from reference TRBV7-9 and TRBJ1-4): DTGVSQNPRHKITKRGQNVTFRCDPISEHNRLYWYRQTLGQGPEFLTYFQNEAQLEKSRLLSDRFSAERPKGSFSTLEIQRTEQGDSAMYLCASSLPPDRYNEKLFFGSGTQLSVL.

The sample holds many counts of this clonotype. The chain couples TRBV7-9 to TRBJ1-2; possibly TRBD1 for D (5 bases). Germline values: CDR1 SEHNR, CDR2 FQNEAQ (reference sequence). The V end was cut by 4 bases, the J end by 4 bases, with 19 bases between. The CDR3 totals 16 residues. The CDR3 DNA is TGTGCCAGCAGCTCCCCGGGGAGGCAGAGGGGCTATGGCTACACCTTC. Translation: CASSSPGRQRGYGYTF. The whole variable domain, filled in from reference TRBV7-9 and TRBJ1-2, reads DTGVSQNPRHKITKRGQNVTFRCDPISEHNRLYWYRQTLGQGPEFLTYFQNEAQLEKSRLLSDRFSAERPKGSFSTLEIQRTEQGDSAMYLCASSSPGRQRGYGYTFGSGTRLTVV.

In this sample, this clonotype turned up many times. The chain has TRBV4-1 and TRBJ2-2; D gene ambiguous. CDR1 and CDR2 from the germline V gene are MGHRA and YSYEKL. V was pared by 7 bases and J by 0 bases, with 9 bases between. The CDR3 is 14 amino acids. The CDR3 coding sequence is TGCGCCAGCACAGAACGTTCGAACACCGGGGAGCTGTTTTTT. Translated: CASTERSNTGELFF.

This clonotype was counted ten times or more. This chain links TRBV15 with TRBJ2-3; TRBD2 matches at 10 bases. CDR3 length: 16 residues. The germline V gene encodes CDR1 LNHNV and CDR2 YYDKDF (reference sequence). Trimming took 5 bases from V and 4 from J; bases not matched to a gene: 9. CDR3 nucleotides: TGTGCCACCAGCCGCCCCGATAGCGGGAGGTCAGATACGCAGTATTTT. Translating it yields CATSRPDSGRSDTQYF.

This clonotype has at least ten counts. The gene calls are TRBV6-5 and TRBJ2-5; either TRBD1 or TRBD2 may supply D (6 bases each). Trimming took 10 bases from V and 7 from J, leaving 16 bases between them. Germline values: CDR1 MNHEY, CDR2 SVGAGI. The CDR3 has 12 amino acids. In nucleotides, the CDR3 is TGTGCCACGGGGACATCCGGGGGGACCCAGTACTTC. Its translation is CATGTSGGTQYF.

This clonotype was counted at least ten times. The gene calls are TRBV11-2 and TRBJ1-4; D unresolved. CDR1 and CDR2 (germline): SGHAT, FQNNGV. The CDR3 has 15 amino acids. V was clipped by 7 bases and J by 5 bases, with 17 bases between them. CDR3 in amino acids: CASNRDGRLNEKLFF. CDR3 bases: TGTGCCAGCAACAGAGACGGACGGTTAAATGAAAAACTGTTTTTT.

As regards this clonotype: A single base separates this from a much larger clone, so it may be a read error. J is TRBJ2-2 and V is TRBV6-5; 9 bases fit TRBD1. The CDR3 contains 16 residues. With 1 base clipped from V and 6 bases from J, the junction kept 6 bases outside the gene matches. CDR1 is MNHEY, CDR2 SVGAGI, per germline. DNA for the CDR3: TGTGCCAGCAGTTACTATAACAGGGGGCTGGCCGGGGAGCTGTTTTTT. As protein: CASSYYNRGLAGELFF.

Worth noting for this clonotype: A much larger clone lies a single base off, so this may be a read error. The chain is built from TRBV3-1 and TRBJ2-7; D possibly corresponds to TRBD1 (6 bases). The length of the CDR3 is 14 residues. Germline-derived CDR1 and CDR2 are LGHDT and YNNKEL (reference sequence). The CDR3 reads CASRVRQESYVQYF. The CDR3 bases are TGTGCCAGCAGGGTTAGACAGGAGTCCTACGTGCAGTACTTC.

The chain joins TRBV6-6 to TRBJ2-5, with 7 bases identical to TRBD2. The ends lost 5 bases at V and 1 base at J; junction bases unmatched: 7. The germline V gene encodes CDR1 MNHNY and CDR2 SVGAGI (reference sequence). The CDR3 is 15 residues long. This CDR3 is CASSPILALQETQYF. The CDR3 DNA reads TGTGCCAGCAGTCCCATACTAGCGCTCCAAGAGACCCAGTACTTC.

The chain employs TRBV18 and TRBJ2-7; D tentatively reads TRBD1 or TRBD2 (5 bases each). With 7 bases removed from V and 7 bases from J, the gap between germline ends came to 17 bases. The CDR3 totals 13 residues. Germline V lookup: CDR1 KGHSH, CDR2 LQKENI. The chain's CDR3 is CASWPSGSGEQYF. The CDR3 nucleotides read TGTGCCAGCTGGCCCTCGGGGTCAGGGGAGCAGTACTTC.

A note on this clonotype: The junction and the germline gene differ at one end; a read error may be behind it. The CDR3 loop is CVSGGTVSEKLFF. In DNA form, the CDR3 reads TGTGTCAGCGGAGGGACGGTCTCTGAAAAACTGTTTTTT. The chain carries TRBV6-1 and TRBJ1-4; perhaps TRBD1 as D (5 bases). The CDR3 runs 13 residues. Germline CDR1 is MNHNS and CDR2 is SASEGT.